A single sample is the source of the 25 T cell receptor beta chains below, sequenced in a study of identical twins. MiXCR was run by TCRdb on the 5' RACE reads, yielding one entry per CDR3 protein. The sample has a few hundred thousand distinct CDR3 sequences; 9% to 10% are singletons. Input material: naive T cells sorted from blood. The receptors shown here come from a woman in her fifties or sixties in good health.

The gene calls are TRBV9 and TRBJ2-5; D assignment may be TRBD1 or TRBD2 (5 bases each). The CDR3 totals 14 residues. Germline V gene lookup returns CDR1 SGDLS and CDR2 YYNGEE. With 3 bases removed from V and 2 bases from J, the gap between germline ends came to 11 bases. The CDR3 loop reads CASSELEGQETQYF. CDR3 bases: TGTGCCAGCAGCGAACTAGAGGGGCAAGAGACCCAGTACTTC.

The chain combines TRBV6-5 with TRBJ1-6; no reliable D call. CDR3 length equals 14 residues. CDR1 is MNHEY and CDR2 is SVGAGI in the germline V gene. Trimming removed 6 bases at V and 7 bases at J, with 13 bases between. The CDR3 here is CASRGTGGNSPLHF. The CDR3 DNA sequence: TGTGCCAGCAGGGGAACGGGAGGGAATTCACCCCTCCACTTT.

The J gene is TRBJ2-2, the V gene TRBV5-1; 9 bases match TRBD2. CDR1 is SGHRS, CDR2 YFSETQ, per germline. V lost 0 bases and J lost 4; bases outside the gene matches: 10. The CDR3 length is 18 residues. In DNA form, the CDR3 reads TGCGCCAGCAGCTTGGACCCCAGGGGACTAGCAGGCACCGGGGAGCTGTTTTTT. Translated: CASSLDPRGLAGTGELFF.

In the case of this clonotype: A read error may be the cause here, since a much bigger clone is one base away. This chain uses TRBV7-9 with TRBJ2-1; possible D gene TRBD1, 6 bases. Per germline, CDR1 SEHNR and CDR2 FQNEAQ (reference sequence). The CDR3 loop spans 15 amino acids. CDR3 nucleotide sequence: TGTGCCAGCAGCGAAAACAGGGCCTCCTACAATAAGCAGTTCTTC. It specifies CASSENRASYNKQFF.

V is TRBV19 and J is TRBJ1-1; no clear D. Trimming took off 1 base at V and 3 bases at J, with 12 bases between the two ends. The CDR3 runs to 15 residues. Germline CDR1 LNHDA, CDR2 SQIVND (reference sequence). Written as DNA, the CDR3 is TGTGCCAGTAGTATAGCTATAGGGCGGGACACTGAAGCTTTCTTT. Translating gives CASSIAIGRDTEAFF.

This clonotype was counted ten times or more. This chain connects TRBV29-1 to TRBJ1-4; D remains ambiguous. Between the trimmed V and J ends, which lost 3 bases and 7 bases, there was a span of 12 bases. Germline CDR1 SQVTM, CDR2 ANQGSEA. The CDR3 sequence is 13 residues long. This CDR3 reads CSVEYSFGEKLFF. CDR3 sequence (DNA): TGCAGCGTTGAGTACTCTTTCGGTGAAAAACTGTTTTTT.

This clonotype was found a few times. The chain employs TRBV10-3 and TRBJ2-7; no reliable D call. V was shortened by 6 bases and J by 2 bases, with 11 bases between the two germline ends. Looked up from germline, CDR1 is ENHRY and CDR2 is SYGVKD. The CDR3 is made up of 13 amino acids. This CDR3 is CAIRRTEAYEQYF. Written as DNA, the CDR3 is TGTGCCATCAGAAGGACGGAAGCCTACGAGCAGTACTTC.

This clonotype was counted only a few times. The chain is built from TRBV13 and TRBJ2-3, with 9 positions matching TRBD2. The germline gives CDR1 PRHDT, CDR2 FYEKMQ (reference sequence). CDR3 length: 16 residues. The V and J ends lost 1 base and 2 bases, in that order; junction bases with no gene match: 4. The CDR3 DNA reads TGTGCCAGCAGCTTAGACGGGACTAGCCCCACAGATACGCAGTATTTT. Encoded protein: CASSLDGTSPTDTQYF.

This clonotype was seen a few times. The CDR3 DNA is TGTGCCACCAGTGATTTGCGGACAGGGGGTATCGGGGAGCTGTTTTTT. As protein: CATSDLRTGGIGELFF. This rearrangement joins TRBV24-1 to TRBJ2-2; 10 bases fit TRBD1. The CDR3 is 16 amino acids. CDR1 and CDR2 (germline): KGHDR, SFDVKD. The trim removed 0 bases at V and 7 bases at J, leaving 4 bases unmatched.

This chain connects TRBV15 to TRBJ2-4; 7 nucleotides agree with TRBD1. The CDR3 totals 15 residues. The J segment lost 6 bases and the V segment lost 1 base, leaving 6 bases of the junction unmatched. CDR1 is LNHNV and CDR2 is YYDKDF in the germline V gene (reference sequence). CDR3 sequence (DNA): TGTGCCACCAGCAGAGTAGGGGCAGGGGGAAACATTCAGTACTTC. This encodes CATSRVGAGGNIQYF.

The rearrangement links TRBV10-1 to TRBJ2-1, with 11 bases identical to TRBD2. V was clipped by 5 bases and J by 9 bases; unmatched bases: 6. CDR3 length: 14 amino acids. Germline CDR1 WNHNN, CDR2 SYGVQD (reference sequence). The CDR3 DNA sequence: TGCGCCAGCAGTTTAGCGGGAGGGGTGGGTGAGCAGTTCTTC. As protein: CASSLAGGVGEQFF.

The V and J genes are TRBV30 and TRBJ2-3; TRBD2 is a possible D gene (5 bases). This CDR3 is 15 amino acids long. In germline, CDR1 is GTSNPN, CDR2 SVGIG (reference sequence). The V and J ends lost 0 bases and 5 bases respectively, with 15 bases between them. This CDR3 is CAWSVSGLTGDTQYF. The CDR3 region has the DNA TGTGCCTGGAGTGTTTCGGGATTGACGGGAGATACGCAGTATTTT.

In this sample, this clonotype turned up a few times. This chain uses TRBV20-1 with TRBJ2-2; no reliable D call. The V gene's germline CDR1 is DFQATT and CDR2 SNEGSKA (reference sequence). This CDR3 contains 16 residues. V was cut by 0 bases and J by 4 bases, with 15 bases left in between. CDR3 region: CSARDPTHLSTGELFF. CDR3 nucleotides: TGCAGTGCTAGAGACCCCACCCATCTCTCCACCGGGGAGCTGTTTTTT.

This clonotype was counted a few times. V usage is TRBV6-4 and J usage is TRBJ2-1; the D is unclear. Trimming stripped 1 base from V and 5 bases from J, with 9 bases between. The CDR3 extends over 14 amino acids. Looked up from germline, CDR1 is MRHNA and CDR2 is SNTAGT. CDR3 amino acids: CASSDWLGNNEQFF. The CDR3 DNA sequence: TGTGCCAGCAGTGACTGGTTGGGGAACAATGAGCAGTTCTTC.

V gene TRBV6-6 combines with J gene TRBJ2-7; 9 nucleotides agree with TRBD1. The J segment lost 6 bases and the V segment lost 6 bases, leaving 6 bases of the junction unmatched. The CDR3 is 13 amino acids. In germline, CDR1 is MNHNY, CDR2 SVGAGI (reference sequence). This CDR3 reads CASSHRGLTEQYV. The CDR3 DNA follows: TGTGCCAGCAGCCACAGGGGGCTAACCGAGCAGTACGTC.

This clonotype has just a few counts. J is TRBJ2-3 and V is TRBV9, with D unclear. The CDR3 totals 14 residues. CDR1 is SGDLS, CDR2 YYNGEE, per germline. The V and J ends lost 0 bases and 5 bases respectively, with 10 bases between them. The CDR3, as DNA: TGTGCCAGCAGCGTAGGAAGGGCACAAGATACGCAGTATTTT. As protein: CASSVGRAQDTQYF.

The CDR3 bases are TGTGCCAGCAGTGAATGGGACGGTACTTCTGAAGCTTTCTTT. It translates to CASSEWDGTSEAFF. The gene calls are TRBV25-1 and TRBJ1-1; D may be TRBD1 (5 bases). The CDR3 has 14 amino acids. Trimming pared 1 base from V and 6 bases from J, leaving 12 bases between. The V gene's germline CDR1 is MGHDK and CDR2 SYGVNS.

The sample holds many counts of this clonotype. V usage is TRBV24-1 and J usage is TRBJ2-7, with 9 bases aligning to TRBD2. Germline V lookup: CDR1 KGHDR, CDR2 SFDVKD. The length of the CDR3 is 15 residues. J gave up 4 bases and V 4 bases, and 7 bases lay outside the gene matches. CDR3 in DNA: TGTGCCACCAGTGACTGGGCTAGCGGGATTTACGAGCAGTACTTC. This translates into CATSDWASGIYEQYF.

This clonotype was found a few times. CDR3 nucleotides: TGTGCCAGCAGCTCCCGACTCCGTGGGGAAAAACTGTTTTTT. Amino acid sequence: CASSSRLRGEKLFF. The chain joins TRBV11-2 to TRBJ1-4; no clear D gene. This CDR3 is built from 14 residues. V was trimmed by 4 bases and J by 8 bases, leaving 14 bases between them. From germline, CDR1 is SGHAT and CDR2 FQNNGV.

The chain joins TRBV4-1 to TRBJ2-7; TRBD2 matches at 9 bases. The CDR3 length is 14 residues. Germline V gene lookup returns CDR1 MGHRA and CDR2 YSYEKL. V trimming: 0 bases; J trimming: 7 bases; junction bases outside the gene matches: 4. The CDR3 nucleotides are TGCGCCAGCAGCCAAGACCCCAGCGGGAGGGAGCAGTACTTC. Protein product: CASSQDPSGREQYF.

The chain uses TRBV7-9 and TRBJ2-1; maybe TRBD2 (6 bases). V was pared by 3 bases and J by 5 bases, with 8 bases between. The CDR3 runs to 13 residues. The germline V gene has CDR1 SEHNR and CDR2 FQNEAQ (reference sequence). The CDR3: CASSFGTHNEQFF. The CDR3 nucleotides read TGTGCCAGCAGCTTCGGGACTCACAATGAGCAGTTCTTC.

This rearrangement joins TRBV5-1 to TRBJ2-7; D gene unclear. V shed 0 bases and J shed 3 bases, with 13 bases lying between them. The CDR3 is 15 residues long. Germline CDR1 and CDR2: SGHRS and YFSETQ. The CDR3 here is CASSLVVRDLYEQYF. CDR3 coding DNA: TGCGCCAGCAGCTTGGTAGTGCGAGACCTCTACGAGCAGTACTTC.

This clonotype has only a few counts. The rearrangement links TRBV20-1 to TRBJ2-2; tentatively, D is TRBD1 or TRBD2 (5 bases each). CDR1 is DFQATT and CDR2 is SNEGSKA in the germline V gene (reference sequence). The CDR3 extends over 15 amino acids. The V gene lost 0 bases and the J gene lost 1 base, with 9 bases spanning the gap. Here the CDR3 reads CSARERDLNTGELFF. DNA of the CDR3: TGCAGTGCTAGAGAAAGGGACCTGAACACCGGGGAGCTGTTTTTT.

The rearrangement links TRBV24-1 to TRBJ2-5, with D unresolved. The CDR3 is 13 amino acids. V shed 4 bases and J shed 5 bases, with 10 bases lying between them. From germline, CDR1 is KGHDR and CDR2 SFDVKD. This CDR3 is CATSEPGRETQYF. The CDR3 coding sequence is TGTGCCACCAGTGAACCAGGACGGGAGACCCAGTACTTC.

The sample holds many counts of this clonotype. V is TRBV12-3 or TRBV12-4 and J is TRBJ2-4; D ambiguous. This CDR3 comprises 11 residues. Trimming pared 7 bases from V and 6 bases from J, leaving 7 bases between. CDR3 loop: CASTRLNIQYF. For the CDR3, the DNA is TGTGCCAGCACTAGATTAAACATTCAGTACTTC.